The T cell receptor (beta chain) described here comes from a study of blood T cell repertoires in COVID-19. Whole-study context: The samples span acute and convalescent COVID-19 from the United States, Italy and Spain. The cDNA or gDNA used as material had been derived from T cells, B-cell-depleted T cells, or PBMCs.

The CDR3 totals 15 residues. The germline V gene encodes CDR1 KGHSH and CDR2 LQKENI. J gave up 3 bases and V 3 bases, and 5 bases lay outside the gene matches. Followed longitudinally, the Seattle patients had been enrolled during active infection. Source study methods: By means of reference gene primer amplification, nucleated cell counts were estimated. Here immunoSEQ multiplex PCR was the method, and the copy in TCRdb shows in-frame clones only, minus some. V and J calls and clone size come straight from that table; D and trimming were deduced from the DNA. Here the sample spans about 60,000 clones, roughly 84% being singletons.

This clonotype originated in a man between 60 and 70 years old with COVID-19, enrolled during active disease. This sequence joins TRBV18 and TRBJ1-5; 7 bases are shared with TRBD1. Material for sequencing was peripheral blood. The DNA for the CDR3 is TGTGCCAGCTCACCCCGGGACAGCCACAATCAGCCCCAGCATTTT. It encodes CASSPRDSHNQPQHF.